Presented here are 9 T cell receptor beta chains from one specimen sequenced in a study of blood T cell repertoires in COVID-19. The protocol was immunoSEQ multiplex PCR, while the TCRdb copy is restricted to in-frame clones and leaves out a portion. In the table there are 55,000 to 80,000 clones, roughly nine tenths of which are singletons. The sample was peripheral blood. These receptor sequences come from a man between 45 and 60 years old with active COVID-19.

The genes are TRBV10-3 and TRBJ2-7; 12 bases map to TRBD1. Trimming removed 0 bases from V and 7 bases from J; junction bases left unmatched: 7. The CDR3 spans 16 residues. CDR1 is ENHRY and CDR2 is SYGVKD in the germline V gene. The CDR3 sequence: CAISESPGTGGREQYF. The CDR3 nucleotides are TGTGCCATCAGTGAGTCCCCCGGGACAGGGGGCCGGGAGCAGTACTTC.

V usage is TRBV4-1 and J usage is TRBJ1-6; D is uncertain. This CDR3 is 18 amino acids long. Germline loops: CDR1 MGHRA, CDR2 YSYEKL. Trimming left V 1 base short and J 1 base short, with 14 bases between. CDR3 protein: CASSQVQVSLSYNSPLHF. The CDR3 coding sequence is TGCGCCAGCAGCCAAGTGCAGGTATCCCTATCCTATAATTCACCCCTCCACTTT.

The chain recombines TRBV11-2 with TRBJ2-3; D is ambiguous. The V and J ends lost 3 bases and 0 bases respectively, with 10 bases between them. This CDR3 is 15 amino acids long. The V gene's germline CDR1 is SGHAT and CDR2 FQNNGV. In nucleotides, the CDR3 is TGTGCCAGCAGCTTCGGCGGTCTAAGCACAGATACGCAGTATTTT. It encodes CASSFGGLSTDTQYF.

The CDR3 region has the DNA TGTGCCAGCACGAATGAAAACAGAGATGAAGCTTTCTTT. This translates into CASTNENRDEAFF. The chain combines TRBV2 with TRBJ1-1, with D unclear. The germline CDR1 and CDR2 sequences are SNHLY and FYNNEI. The germline V and J ends were trimmed by 7 bases and 7 bases, with 16 bases remaining between them. This CDR3 comprises 13 residues. Together with reference TRBV2 and TRBJ1-1, the CDR3 gives the full variable domain: EPEVTQTPSHQVTQMGQEVILRCVPISNHLYFYWYRQILGQKVEFLVSFYNNEISEKSEIFDDQFSVERPDGSNFTLKIRSTKLEDSAMYFCASTNENRDEAFFGQGTRLTVV.

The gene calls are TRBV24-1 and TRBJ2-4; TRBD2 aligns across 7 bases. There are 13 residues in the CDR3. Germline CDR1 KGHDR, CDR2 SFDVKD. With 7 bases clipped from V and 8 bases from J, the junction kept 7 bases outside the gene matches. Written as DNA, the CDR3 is TGTGCCACCAGCTCCCGGGCGGGGGACATTCAGTACTTC. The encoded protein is CATSSRAGDIQYF.

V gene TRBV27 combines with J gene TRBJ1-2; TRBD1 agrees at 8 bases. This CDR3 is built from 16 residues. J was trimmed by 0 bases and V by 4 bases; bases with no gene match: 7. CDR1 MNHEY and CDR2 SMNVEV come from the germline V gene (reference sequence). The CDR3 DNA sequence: TGTGCCAGCAGTTCAGACAGGGGCGAGACTAACTATGGCTACACCTTC. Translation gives CASSSDRGETNYGYTF.

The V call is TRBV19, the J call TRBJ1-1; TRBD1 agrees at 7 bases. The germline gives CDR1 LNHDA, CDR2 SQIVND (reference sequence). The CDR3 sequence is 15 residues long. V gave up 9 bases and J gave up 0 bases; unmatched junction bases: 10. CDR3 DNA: TGTGCCAGCCGACGGGCGACAGGGCTGAACACTGAAGCTTTCTTT. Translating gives CASRRATGLNTEAFF. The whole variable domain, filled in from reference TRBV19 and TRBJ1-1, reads DGGITQSPKYLFRKEGQNVTLSCEQNLNHDAMYWYRQDPGQGLRLIYYSQIVNDFQKGDIAEGYSVSREKKESFPLTVTSAQKNPTAFYLCASRRATGLNTEAFFGQGTRLTVV.

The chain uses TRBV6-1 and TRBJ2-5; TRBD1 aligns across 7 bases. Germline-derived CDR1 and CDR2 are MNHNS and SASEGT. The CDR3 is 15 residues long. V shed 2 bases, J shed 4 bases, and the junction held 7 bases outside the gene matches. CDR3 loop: CASSELVAGGETQYF. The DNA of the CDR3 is TGTGCCAGCAGTGAATTAGTGGCAGGGGGAGAGACCCAGTACTTC.

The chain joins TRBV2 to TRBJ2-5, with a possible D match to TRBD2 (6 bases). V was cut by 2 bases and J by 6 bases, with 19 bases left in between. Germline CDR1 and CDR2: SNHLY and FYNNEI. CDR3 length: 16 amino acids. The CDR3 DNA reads TGTGCCAGCAGTGAATCCCCCCAGGGAGGCGTTCAGACCCAGTACTTC. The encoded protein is CASSESPQGGVQTQYF.